The subject of this entry is one TCR beta chain. Naivety among CD8 cells was defined by CD45RO negativity and positive CCR7 selection, thereby excluding terminally differentiated effector memory CD45RA+ cells. Sequencing used immunoSEQ multiplex PCR; TCRdb keeps in-frame clones, though not all of them. Among about 2 million clones listed, less than 95% were seen once. The data were obtained in a study of shared clonotypes between healthy human individuals. The sequenced sample was naive CD8+ T cells sorted from blood. This TCR derives from a young man in good health.

The CDR3 protein is CASSVEAGGNSPLHF. CDR3 bases: TGTGCCAGCAGCGTAGAGGCAGGTGGTAATTCACCCCTCCACTTT. This chain links TRBV9 with TRBJ1-6; unclear D gene. V was pared by 0 bases and J by 6 bases, with 10 bases between. CDR3 length: 15 amino acids. Germline V gene data show CDR1 as SGDLS and CDR2 as YYNGEE.